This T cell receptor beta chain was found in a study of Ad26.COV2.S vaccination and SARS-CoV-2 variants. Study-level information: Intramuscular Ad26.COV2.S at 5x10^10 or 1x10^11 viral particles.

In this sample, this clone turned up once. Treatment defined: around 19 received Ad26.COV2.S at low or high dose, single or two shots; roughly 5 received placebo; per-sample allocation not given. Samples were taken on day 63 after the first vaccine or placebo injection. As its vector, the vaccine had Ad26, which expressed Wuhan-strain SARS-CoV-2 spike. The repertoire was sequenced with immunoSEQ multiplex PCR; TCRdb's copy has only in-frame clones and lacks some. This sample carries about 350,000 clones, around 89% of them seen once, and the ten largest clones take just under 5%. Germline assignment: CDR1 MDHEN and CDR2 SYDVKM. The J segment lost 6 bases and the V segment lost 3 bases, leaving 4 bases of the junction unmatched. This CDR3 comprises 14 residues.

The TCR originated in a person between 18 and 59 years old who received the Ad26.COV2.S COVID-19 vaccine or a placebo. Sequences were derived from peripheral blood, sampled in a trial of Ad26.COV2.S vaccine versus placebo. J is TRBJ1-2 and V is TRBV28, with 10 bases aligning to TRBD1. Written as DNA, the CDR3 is TGTGCCAGCAGTTTCCCGGGACAGGGGAATGGCTACACCTTC. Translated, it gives CASSFPGQGNGYTF.